These 13 T cell receptor beta chains came from one sample sequenced in a study of blood T cell repertoires in COVID-19. Some clones are missing from TCRdb's copy, which holds only in-frame ones; the method was immunoSEQ multiplex PCR. The sample shows approximately 51,000 clones, around 85% of them seen only once. Sequenced material: peripheral blood. These receptors all stem from a human donor in a cohort sampled during active COVID-19.

The CDR3 coding sequence is TGTGCCAGCTCCACCGGAGGGCACTCTGGAAACACCATATATTTT. Translated, it gives CASSTGGHSGNTIYF. This sequence joins TRBV28 and TRBJ1-3, with unresolved D. V was clipped by 8 bases and J by 0 bases, with 14 bases between them. Germline loops: CDR1 MDHEN, CDR2 SYDVKM. This CDR3 contains 15 residues.

The chain links TRBV6-5 to TRBJ2-7, with TRBD1 matching over 9 bases. Germline CDR1 reads MNHEY; CDR2 reads SVGAGI. The CDR3 consists of 15 residues. J lost 0 bases, V lost 6 bases, and 6 bases had no gene match. The DNA of the CDR3 is TGTGCCAGCAGACCCGCGACAGGGGGCTCCTACGAGCAGTACTTC. This codes for CASRPATGGSYEQYF.

This chain uses TRBV15 with TRBJ2-2; the D is unclear. Germline-derived CDR1 and CDR2 are LNHNV and YYDKDF (reference sequence). V dropped 0 bases and J dropped 11 bases, with 10 bases sitting between them. This CDR3 contains 13 residues. CDR3 DNA: TGTGCCACCAGCAGAGATCCCCGCGGCGAGCTGTTTTTT. Residues: CATSRDPRGELFF. The whole variable domain, remainder taken from reference TRBV15 and TRBJ2-2, is DAMVIQNPRYQVTQFGKPVTLSCSQTLNHNVMYWYQQKSSQAPKLLFHYYDKDFNNEADTPDNFQSRRPNTSFCFLDIRSPGLGDTAMYLCATSRDPRGELFFGEGSRLTVL.

This chain uses TRBV10-3 with TRBJ1-5; D is undetermined. Germline V gene sequence: CDR1 ENHRY, CDR2 SYGVKD. Deletions cut 3 bases from V and 7 bases from J, with 13 bases between. The CDR3 covers 14 residues. Here the CDR3 DNA reads TGTGCCATCAGTGAAGTAGTCGGGGTACAGCCCCAGCATTTT. This sequence encodes CAISEVVGVQPQHF.

The chain couples TRBV15 to TRBJ2-5; TRBD2 might be the D (5 bases). The length of the CDR3 is 12 residues. Germline CDR1 and CDR2: LNHNV and YYDKDF (reference sequence). The V end lost 7 bases, the J end lost 5 bases, and 11 bases lay between the germline ends. This chain's CDR3 is CATTPSGETQYF. CDR3 in DNA: TGTGCCACCACCCCCTCGGGGGAGACCCAGTACTTC.

V usage is TRBV5-4 and J usage is TRBJ1-3; 9 bases are a match to TRBD1. The CDR3 is 16 residues long. Germline-derived CDR1 and CDR2 are SGHNT and YYREEE (reference sequence). The V gene end was trimmed by 0 bases and the J gene end by 4 bases; junction bases not matched to a gene: 5. DNA for the CDR3: TGTGCCAGCAGCTTGGGCACAGGGGGCTCAGGAAACACCATATATTTT. Translated, it gives CASSLGTGGSGNTIYF. Full variable domain (remainder filled in from reference TRBV5-4 and TRBJ1-3): ETGVTQSPTHLIKTRGQQVTLRCSSQSGHNTVSWYQQALGQGPQFIFQYYREEENGRGNFPPRFSGLQFPNYSSELNVNALELDDSALYLCASSLGTGGSGNTIYFGEGSWLTVV.

The chain has TRBV2 and TRBJ1-1; 9 bases are a match to TRBD1. The CDR3 spans 14 residues. The junction had 11 bases not matched to a gene; V was cut back by 7 bases and J by 8 bases. Germline V gene lookup returns CDR1 SNHLY and CDR2 FYNNEI. The CDR3 sequence: CASTRDTGGREAFF. CDR3 nucleotide sequence: TGTGCCAGCACCCGAGATACAGGGGGCCGAGAAGCTTTCTTT.

The chain has TRBV7-2 and TRBJ2-7; 9 bases agree with TRBD1. With V trimmed by 5 bases and J by 6 bases, 2 bases remained unmatched. The V gene's germline CDR1 is SGHTA and CDR2 FQGNSA. The CDR3 has 12 residues. The CDR3 DNA follows: TGTGCCAGCAGCAGGGACAGGGCCGAGCAGTACTTC. Amino acid sequence: CASSRDRAEQYF. The entire variable domain, with the rest obtained from reference TRBV7-2 and TRBJ2-7, is as follows: GAGVSQSPSNKVTEKGKDVELRCDPISGHTALYWYRQSLGQGLEFLIYFQGNSAPDKSGLPSDRFSAERTGGSVSTLTIQRTQQEDSAVYLCASSRDRAEQYFGPGTRLTVT.

This rearrangement joins TRBV28 to TRBJ1-3; D uncertain. The CDR3 covers 12 residues. Trimming pared 6 bases from V and 2 bases from J, leaving 5 bases between. Germline CDR1 reads MDHEN; CDR2 reads SYDVKM. The CDR3 DNA reads TGTGCCAGCAGATCTCCTGGAAACACCATATATTTT. As protein: CASRSPGNTIYF.

V gene TRBV4-3 combines with J gene TRBJ1-5, with D unresolved. V was shortened by 1 base and J by 1 base, with 8 bases between the two germline ends. Germline CDR1 is LGHNA and CDR2 is YSLEER. This CDR3 comprises 15 residues. In DNA, the CDR3 is TGCGCCAGCAGCCAAGGGCGGGGAAGCAATCAGCCCCAGCATTTT. Encoded protein: CASSQGRGSNQPQHF.

This clone is a singleton in its sample. The chain uses TRBV30 and TRBJ1-3; TRBD1 is a possible D gene (5 bases). The CDR3 consists of 14 residues. The ends were cut back, 5 bases at V and 0 bases at J, with 11 bases in the middle. Looked up from germline, CDR1 is GTSNPN and CDR2 is SVGIG (reference sequence). The CDR3 sequence is CAWETAYSGNTIYF. The CDR3, as DNA: TGTGCCTGGGAGACAGCTTACTCTGGAAACACCATATATTTT.

Here the CDR3 reads CASSRRGSSYNEQFF. Written as DNA, the CDR3 is TGTGCCAGCAGCCGCAGGGGGAGCTCCTACAATGAGCAGTTCTTC. The V gene is TRBV5-5, the J gene TRBJ2-1, with TRBD1 identical over 7 bases. Unmatched junction bases numbered 4, after V lost 4 bases and J lost 0 bases. CDR1 is SGHKS and CDR2 is YYEKEE in the germline V gene (reference sequence). CDR3 size: 15 residues.

This sequence joins TRBV11-1 and TRBJ1-1, with TRBD1 identical over 7 bases. J lost 6 bases, V lost 4 bases, and 2 bases had no gene match. The germline V gene has CDR1 SGHAT and CDR2 FQDESV (reference sequence). The CDR3 sequence is 12 residues long. CDR3 amino acids: CASSSDRAEAFF. The CDR3 nucleotides read TGTGCCAGCAGCTCCGACAGGGCTGAAGCTTTCTTT.